These T cell receptor beta chains were read from a single sample in a study of cytomegalovirus exposure and HLA in healthy donors. Measured with immunoSEQ multiplex PCR; TCRdb has only the in-frame clones, and not every one. The sample records roughly 82,000 clones, 70% to 75% being singletons. Material for sequencing was PBMCs. Receptor source: a woman aged 45-65 years in good health and CMV-seropositive. The CDR3 runs from the conserved cysteine through the conserved F or W. The D gene is left open where the match is weak. Size is stated for part of the rows, as once, few or many counts, or as a class when the clone is expanded.

len	j_gene	d_gene	abundance	v_gene	CDR3aa	CDR3nt
12	TRBJ1-2	TRBD1	NA	TRBV30	CALTGGSYGYTF	TGTGCCTTGACAGGGGGGTCCTATGGCTACACCTTC
14	TRBJ2-5	NA	NA	TRBV6-6	CASKILGLQETQYF	TGTGCCAGCAAAATCCTAGGCCTCCAAGAGACCCAGTACTTC
16	TRBJ2-7	NA	NA	TRBV10-3	CAISEGPVLNSYEQYF	TGTGCCATCAGTGAGGGGCCCGTTTTGAACTCCTACGAGCAGTACTTC
15	TRBJ1-1	NA	few	TRBV25-1	CASSEFGTTFTEAIF	TGTGCCAGCAGTGAATTCGGGACAACGTTTACTGAAGCTATCTTT
14	TRBJ1-4	NA	NA	TRBV5-1	CASSFKGGDEKLFF	TGCGCCAGCAGCTTCAAAGGGGGGGATGAAAAACTGTTTTTT
14	TRBJ2-2	NA	NA	TRBV10-2	CASMDWGNTGELFF	TGCGCCAGCATGGACTGGGGAAACACCGGGGAGCTGTTTTTT
14	TRBJ2-5	NA	NA	TRBV10-3	CAISESAGLETQYF	TGTGCCATCAGTGAGTCCGCAGGGCTAGAGACCCAGTACTTC
11	TRBJ2-1	NA	few	TRBV9	CASSVGPTQFF	TGTGCCAGCAGCGTGGGCCCTACGCAGTTCTTC
13	TRBJ1-1	NA	NA	TRBV9	CASSVSMNTEAFF	TGTGCCAGCAGCGTTTCAATGAACACTGAAGCTTTCTTT
13	TRBJ1-2	TRBD1	NA	TRBV29-1	CSVGDRTNYGYTF	TGCAGCGTGGGGGACAGGACCAACTATGGCTACACCTTC
13	TRBJ2-3	NA	NA	TRBV2	CASSGLVGDTQYF	TGTGCCAGCAGTGGACTAGTGGGAGATACGCAGTATTTT
15	TRBJ1-3	NA	NA	TRBV9	CASSHGTNSGNTIYF	TGTGCCAGCAGCCATGGGACTAACTCTGGAAACACCATATATTTT
15	TRBJ2-5	NA	NA	TRBV7-9	CASSPRAHREETQYF	TGTGCCAGCAGTCCGAGGGCCCACAGAGAAGAGACCCAGTACTTC
13	TRBJ1-2	NA	NA	TRBV29-1	CSVEDPGSYGYTF	TGCAGCGTTGAAGATCCGGGAAGCTATGGCTACACCTTC
13	TRBJ2-7	NA	NA	TRBV10-3	CATTSGQSYEQYF	TGTGCCACCACGTCCGGACAGTCCTACGAGCAGTACTTC
15	TRBJ1-3	NA	NA	TRBV28	CASSPTGGAGNTIYF	TGTGCCAGCAGCCCAACGGGAGGGGCTGGAAACACCATATATTTT
15	TRBJ2-3	TRBD1	NA	TRBV5-1	CASSPDRVIKDTQYF	TGCGCCAGCAGCCCGGACAGGGTTATCAAAGATACGCAGTATTTT
16	TRBJ1-2	TRBD1	NA	TRBV6-5	CASSYSRDSGINGYTF	TGTGCCAGCAGTTACTCCCGGGACAGCGGCATTAATGGCTACACCTTC
15	TRBJ2-1	TRBD2	NA	TRBV9	CASSVGTSGGNEQFF	TGTGCCAGCAGCGTAGGGACTAGCGGGGGTAATGAGCAGTTCTTC
11	TRBJ2-1	NA	NA	TRBV10-1	CASEVYNEQFF	TGCGCCAGCGAGGTTTACAATGAGCAGTTCTTC
17	TRBJ1-4	TRBD1	medium-sized	TRBV5-4	CARRATGRVRRVEKLFF	TGTGCCAGACGGGCGACAGGGCGAGTTCGCCGTGTCGAAAAACTGTTTTTT
18	TRBJ2-3	TRBD1	NA	TRBV27	CASSLPGQRGKGTDTQYF	TGTGCCAGCAGCCTGCCGGGACAGAGGGGGAAGGGGACAGATACGCAGTATTTT
13	TRBJ1-1	NA	NA	TRBV29-1	CSVGTGWNTEAFF	TGCAGCGTTGGAACAGGGTGGAACACTGAAGCTTTCTTT
14	TRBJ1-2	NA	NA	TRBV6-5	CASSYQGAPYGYTF	TGTGCCAGCAGTTACCAAGGGGCCCCATATGGCTACACCTTC
13	TRBJ2-7	NA	NA	TRBV6-1	CASSFFGEREQYF	TGTGCCAGCAGTTTCTTTGGTGAGCGCGAGCAGTACTTC
15	TRBJ2-1	TRBD2	NA	TRBV11-3	CASTDLSGPVPEQFF	TGTGCCAGCACCGACCTTAGCGGGCCGGTTCCTGAGCAGTTCTTC
15	TRBJ2-7	TRBD1	NA	TRBV13	CASSPRGTGNPEQYF	TGTGCCAGCAGCCCTCGCGGGACAGGGAACCCCGAGCAGTACTTC
15	TRBJ2-2	TRBD1	NA	TRBV28	CASRGDRGNTGELFF	TGTGCCAGCAGGGGGGACAGGGGGAACACCGGGGAGCTGTTTTTT